The T cell receptor beta chain described here comes from a study of T-cell reconstitution after alpha-beta-depleted transplantation in children. This clonotype was seen a few times. As yet, its antigen is unknown. General study results and limits: T-cell numbers and diversity one year post-transplant derived largely from freshly generated T cells.

V was clipped by 5 bases and J by 1 base, with 5 bases between them. Germline CDR1 reads DFQATT; CDR2 reads SNEGSKA (reference sequence). This CDR3 comprises 11 residues. The TCRbeta library incorporated unique molecular identifiers. MiXCR, applied by TCRdb to the PCR reads, yields one record per CDR3 protein. The sample has 700,000 to 950,000 distinct CDR3 sequences; about 16% are singletons. This clonotype was sampled from a male patient aged 5 to 17 who had a stem cell transplant for acute lymphoblastic leukemia, so the T cells may come from the graft donor. The source material was PBMCs, mostly from graft donor cells, sampled 360 days after TCRalphabeta/CD19-depleted stem cell transplant. The chain combines TRBV20-1 with TRBJ1-1; D is undetermined. CDR3 nucleotide sequence: TGCAGTGCTCCACGGAACACTGAAGCTTTCTTT. Translating it yields CSAPRNTEAFF.